The clone carrying this T cell receptor beta chain was observed a few times. Its target is not known. The study sampled nominally healthy donors, though unrecorded immune exposures were likely. This PCR relied on a set of 60 Vbeta primers and 13 Jbeta primers. The method was immunoSEQ multiplex PCR; TCRdb's version includes in-frame clones alone and lacks a portion of them. The table lists fewer than 100,000 clones, 6.5% to 8% of them singletons. The source of the sample is a study of cytomegalovirus exposure and HLA in healthy donors. Study-wide results and limits: The authors later linked a missense DCLRE1C variant to TCR beta V- and J-gene trimming. Fewer N-insertions than the roughly 700-donor mean were reportedly shown by an Asian-associated ancestry cluster in a later analysis.

The receptor comes from a man aged 45-60 years in good health and CMV-seronegative. Specimen: PBMCs.

The DNA for the CDR3 is TGTGCCAGCAGCCTTGGACTTAACGATGAGCAGTTCTTC. It yields the protein CASSLGLNDEQFF. The gene calls are TRBV7-9 and TRBJ2-1; TRBD2 is a possible D gene (5 bases). Germline CDR1 reads SEHNR; CDR2 reads FQNEAQ (reference sequence). CDR3 length equals 13 residues. Deletions cut 5 bases from V and 8 bases from J, with 13 bases between. Supplemented by reference TRBV7-9 and TRBJ2-1, the full variable domain reads DTGVSQNPRHKITKRGQNVTFRCDPISEHNRLYWYRQTLGQGPEFLTYFQNEAQLEKSRLLSDRFSAERPKGSFSTLEIQRTEQGDSAMYLCASSLGLNDEQFFGPGTRLTVL.